Listed here are 20 T cell receptor beta chains from one sample, sequenced in a study of shared clonotypes between healthy human individuals. Only in-frame clones appear in the TCRdb table, and some are missing; sequencing was by immunoSEQ multiplex PCR. The sample contains about 490,000 clones, over 75% of which appear only once. Sequencing input: PBMCs. These receptors were collected from a woman in her 40s in good health. Some clones in this sample may be carry-over from other donors' samples.

The chain recombines TRBV6-5 with TRBJ1-5; 7 bases match TRBD1. The CDR3 is made up of 15 amino acids. Losses at the gene ends were 2 bases for V and 5 bases for J; bases not matched to a gene: 6. Germline V gives CDR1 MNHEY, CDR2 SVGAGI. CDR3: CASSYQSTGDQPQHF. The CDR3 DNA reads TGTGCCAGCAGTTACCAAAGTACAGGGGATCAGCCCCAGCATTTT.

The chain has TRBV7-2 and TRBJ2-7, with D perhaps matching TRBD2 (5 bases). Trimming cost V 8 bases and J 0 bases, with 17 bases left between them. The CDR3 is 15 residues long. The germline V gene encodes CDR1 SGHTA and CDR2 FQGNSA. CDR3 coding DNA: TGTGCCAGCGGCGAACGGGGTCAAAGCTCCTACGAGCAGTACTTC. Translated, it gives CASGERGQSSYEQYF.

Of note for this clone: It is likely a read error: a sequence one base away is far more abundant. V is TRBV28 and J is TRBJ2-4; D remains ambiguous. V lost 6 bases to trimming and J lost 0 bases, with 15 bases between them. The CDR3 has 16 amino acids. The germline CDR1 and CDR2 sequences are MDHEN and SYDVKM. The CDR3 region has the DNA TGTGCCAGCAGCCCGGGCAGACCCCTAGCCAAAAACATTCAGTACTTC. As protein: CASSPGRPLAKNIQYF.

About this clone itself: A far larger clone is off by one base, so a read error is likely. The chain has TRBV4-3 and TRBJ2-7, with D possibly being TRBD1 or TRBD2 (5 bases each). Germline CDR1 reads LGHNA; CDR2 reads YSLEER. The V gene lost 0 bases and the J gene lost 6 bases, with 21 bases spanning the gap. CDR3 length equals 17 residues. The CDR3 bases are TGCGCCAGCAGCCAAGATCGGGGCCCCTCCCATGCCTGCGAGCAGTACTTC. This gives the protein CASSQDRGPSHACEQYF.

Turning to this clone: A read error likely explains this, since a far larger clone differs by one base. The identical CDR3 is also encoded by other nucleotide sequences in the sample. The chain carries TRBV15 and TRBJ2-5; D might be TRBD1 (6 bases). Germline V CDR1 and CDR2: LNHNV, YYDKDF (reference sequence). V lost 3 bases to trimming and J lost 5 bases, with 16 bases between them. This CDR3 is 15 amino acids long. The CDR3 loop is CATSSDTGTKETQYF. The CDR3 DNA sequence: TGTGCCACCAGCAGTGATACAGGGACAAAGGAGACCCAGTACTTC.

This clone was seen just once. The V gene is TRBV14, the J gene TRBJ2-1; D is perhaps TRBD1 or TRBD2 (6 bases each). Germline assignment: CDR1 SGHDN and CDR2 FVKESK. V lost 1 base and J lost 12, with 13 bases in between. The CDR3 is 13 amino acids. CDR3 sequence: CASSQGRRGWQFF. CDR3 coding DNA: TGTGCCAGCAGCCAAGGTCGGAGGGGGTGGCAGTTCTTC. Variable domain in full (rest from reference TRBV14 and TRBJ2-1): EAGVTQFPSHSVIEKGQTVTLRCDPISGHDNLYWYRRVMGKEIKFLLHFVKESKQDESGMPNNRFLAERTGGTYSTLKVQPAELEDSGVYFCASSQGRRGWQFFGPGTRLTVL.

About this clone: A far larger clone differs by one base, so this is likely a read error. This chain joins TRBV27 and TRBJ2-3; 8 nucleotides agree with TRBD2. The CDR3 loop spans 16 amino acids. Germline V lookup: CDR1 MNHEY, CDR2 SMNVEV (reference sequence). The CDR3 DNA reads TGTACCAGCAGTTTCCTAACTAGCGGTGACACAGATACGCAGTATTTT. Translation: CTSSFLTSGDTDTQYF.

As regards this clone: The same CDR3 can be traced to other DNA sequences in this sample. The rearrangement joins TRBV30 to TRBJ2-5; D gene ambiguous. CDR1 is GTSNPN and CDR2 is SVGIG in the germline V gene (reference sequence). V gave up 0 bases and J gave up 5 bases, with 10 bases separating them. The CDR3 runs 13 residues. The CDR3 DNA sequence: TGTGCCTGGAGTGTTAAGGGTACGGAGACCCAGTACTTC. Amino acids: CAWSVKGTETQYF.

This clone was recorded many times. The rearrangement joins TRBV25-1 to TRBJ2-7; 8 positions agree with TRBD2. The CDR3 covers 12 residues. The germline V gene encodes CDR1 MGHDK and CDR2 SYGVNS. J lost 5 bases, V lost 4 bases, and 1 base had no gene match. The CDR3 DNA reads TGTGCCAGCAGTGCCGGGGGGGACGAGCAGTACTTC. This translates into CASSAGGDEQYF.

The chain combines TRBV7-2 with TRBJ1-1; D remains unclear. The CDR3 loop spans 14 amino acids. CDR1 is SGHTA and CDR2 is FQGNSA in the germline V gene. Trimming cost V 2 bases and J 0 bases, with 7 bases left between them. The CDR3 nucleotides read TGTGCCAGCAGCTTATCAGTGATGAACACTGAAGCTTTCTTT. Translated, it gives CASSLSVMNTEAFF. The complete variable domain, with remaining parts taken from reference TRBV7-2 and TRBJ1-1, reads GAGVSQSPSNKVTEKGKDVELRCDPISGHTALYWYRQSLGQGLEFLIYFQGNSAPDKSGLPSDRFSAERTGGSVSTLTIQRTQQEDSAVYLCASSLSVMNTEAFFGQGTRLTVV.

Notes on this clone: In the same sample, other DNA sequences code for this CDR3. The chain uses TRBV19 and TRBJ1-2; D is unclear. CDR3 length equals 14 residues. CDR1 is LNHDA, CDR2 SQIVND, per germline (reference sequence). V dropped 4 bases and J dropped 2 bases, with 11 bases sitting between them. The CDR3 DNA sequence: TGTGCCAGTAGTAACCCGGGCCTGAACTATGGCTACACCTTC. Amino acid sequence: CASSNPGLNYGYTF.

J is TRBJ1-5 and V is TRBV4-2; 8 positions match TRBD1. Trimming took 1 base from V and 5 from J; bases not matched to a gene: 10. This CDR3 contains 17 residues. Per germline, CDR1 LGHNA and CDR2 YNFKEQ. The DNA for the CDR3 is TGTGCCAGCAGCCAAGCTGGCTCAGGGGGCGCGGATCAGCCCCAGCATTTT. It yields the protein CASSQAGSGGADQPQHF.

The table lists this clone with a few counts. The chain couples TRBV7-9 to TRBJ2-3, with TRBD2 identical over 11 bases. With V trimmed by 5 bases and J by 5 bases, 9 bases remained unmatched. This CDR3 spans 16 amino acids. CDR1 is SEHNR and CDR2 is FQNEAQ in the germline V gene (reference sequence). The CDR3 region has the DNA TGTGCCAGCAGCGCCCGTCTAGCGGGAGGAGGAGATACGCAGTATTTT. Amino acids: CASSARLAGGGDTQYF.

The V and J genes are TRBV2 and TRBJ2-7; D unresolved. This CDR3 is built from 12 residues. V was shortened by 4 bases and J by 4 bases, with 8 bases between the two germline ends. Germline-derived CDR1 and CDR2 are SNHLY and FYNNEI. The CDR3 region has the DNA TGTGCCAGCAGTGGGGCCGGATACGAGCAGTACTTC. Translating gives CASSGAGYEQYF.

The rearrangement links TRBV30 to TRBJ1-1; 9 nucleotides agree with TRBD1. CDR3 size: 15 residues. Germline CDR1 and CDR2: GTSNPN and SVGIG (reference sequence). V shed 0 bases and J 5 bases; nucleotides not matched to a gene: 7. DNA for the CDR3: TGTGCCTGGAGTGTACTGGGGACAGGGAAGACTGAAGCTTTCTTT. It translates to CAWSVLGTGKTEAFF. Variable domain in full (rest from reference TRBV30 and TRBJ1-1): SQTIHQWPATLVQPVGSPLSLECTVEGTSNPNLYWYRQAAGRGLQLLFYSVGIGQISSEVPQNLSASRPQDRQFILSSKKLLLSDSGFYLCAWSVLGTGKTEAFFGQGTRLTVV.

The chain joins TRBV7-8 to TRBJ1-1, with 8 nucleotides matching TRBD1. This CDR3 contains 14 residues. CDR1 and CDR2 (germline): SGHVS, FQNEAQ. The J segment lost 1 base and the V segment lost 6 bases, leaving 4 bases of the junction unmatched. The CDR3 region has the DNA TGTGCCAGCAGTACGACAGGGGCGAACACTGAAGCTTTCTTT. It is translated as CASSTTGANTEAFF.

In nucleotides, the CDR3 is TGTGCCAGCAGCCCAACAGGCCCTGAGCAGTTCTTC. Translation gives CASSPTGPEQFF. The chain joins TRBV7-2 to TRBJ2-1; weak D call: TRBD1 (5 bases). The CDR3 extends over 12 amino acids. Germline-derived CDR1 and CDR2 are SGHTA and FQGNSA. Trimming removed 5 bases from V and 9 bases from J, with 11 bases in between.

Comment on this clone: A far more abundant clone sits one base away, making this likely a read error. The chain uses TRBV25-1 and TRBJ2-7; the match to TRBD2 covers 14 bases. The CDR3 covers 16 residues. Germline V gene sequence: CDR1 MGHDK, CDR2 SYGVNS. V shed 3 bases and J 5 bases; nucleotides not matched to a gene: 6. The CDR3, as DNA: TGTGCCAGCAGTGAGCCGGGACTAGCGGGAGTCAACGAGCAGTACTTC. The encoded protein is CASSEPGLAGVNEQYF.

Concerning this clone: This likely came from a read error, as a far larger clone is one base away. This chain joins TRBV19 and TRBJ1-5, with TRBD1 as a possible D gene (6 bases). The germline V gene has CDR1 LNHDA and CDR2 SQIVND (reference sequence). V shed 3 bases and J shed 5 bases, with 11 bases lying between them. This CDR3 is built from 14 residues. This CDR3 reads CASSMGGNYQPQHF. Written as DNA, the CDR3 is TGTGCCAGTAGTATGGGGGGCAACTATCAGCCCCAGCATTTT.

This clone appeared a few times. The sample carries other DNA sequences with the same CDR3. The chain employs TRBV20-1 and TRBJ1-1; unclear D gene. Trimming cost V 6 bases and J 2 bases, with 4 bases left between them. CDR1 is DFQATT and CDR2 is SNEGSKA in the germline V gene (reference sequence). This CDR3 is built from 10 residues. Here the CDR3 reads CSATNTEAFF. CDR3 bases: TGCAGTGCCACAAACACTGAAGCTTTCTTT.